Listed below are T cell receptor beta chains from one sample, sequenced in a study of beta chain features in type 1 diabetes. Profiling relied on immunoSEQ multiplex PCR, and the TCRdb table lists in-frame clones only, not all of them. The sample contains a few hundred thousand clones, roughly 9.8% of which appear only once. Input material: central memory CD4+ T cells from blood. Receptors originate from a man under 40 with type 1 diabetes. The CDR3 runs from the conserved cysteine through the conserved F or W. The order of the fields is clone size, V gene, J gene, D gene, CDR3 DNA, CDR3 protein. A D gene is named only where the DNA matches it firmly. Rows may omit the clone size; those that give it use once, few, many or a size class.

clone size: .
V gene: TRBV28
J gene: TRBJ1-3
D gene: .
CDR3 DNA: TGTGCCAGCAGTTTAATGACAGCCTCTGGATACACCATATATTTT
CDR3 protein: CASSLMTASGYTIYF

clone size: few
V gene: TRBV27
J gene: TRBJ2-6
D gene: .
CDR3 DNA: TGTGCCAGCAGGTCCCACACGGGGGGCGCTGGGGCCAACGTCCTGACTTTC
CDR3 protein: CASRSHTGGAGANVLTF

clone size: few
V gene: TRBV2
J gene: TRBJ1-2
D gene: .
CDR3 DNA: TGTGCCAGCATAACAGACCGGACGGGGGTCGGCTACACCTTC
CDR3 protein: CASITDRTGVGYTF

clone size: .
V gene: TRBV5-1
J gene: TRBJ2-3
D gene: .
CDR3 DNA: TGCGCCAGCAGCTTGGAGGCAGGACCCCACAGAGATACGCAGTATTTT
CDR3 protein: CASSLEAGPHRDTQYF

clone size: .
V gene: TRBV5-5
J gene: TRBJ2-1
D gene: .
CDR3 DNA: TGTGCCAGCAGCTTTTACAATGAGCAGTTCTTC
CDR3 protein: CASSFYNEQFF

clone size: few
V gene: TRBV19
J gene: TRBJ2-1
D gene: .
CDR3 DNA: TGTGCCAGTAGTATGAGCAGGGTATCCTACAATGAGCAGTTCTTC
CDR3 protein: CASSMSRVSYNEQFF

clone size: many
V gene: TRBV7-2
J gene: TRBJ1-5
D gene: .
CDR3 DNA: TGTGCCAGCAGCCCCCAGTCGGGACTGAAGAATCAGCCCCAGCATTTT
CDR3 protein: CASSPQSGLKNQPQHF

clone size: .
V gene: TRBV19
J gene: TRBJ2-5
D gene: .
CDR3 DNA: TGTGCCAGTAGTATAACGGCGGTAGCGCAAGAGACCCAGTACTTC
CDR3 protein: CASSITAVAQETQYF

clone size: .
V gene: TRBV19
J gene: TRBJ1-2
D gene: .
CDR3 DNA: TGTGCCAGTAGTCGGGAGACGGGGGAAAACTATGTCTACACCTTC
CDR3 protein: CASSRETGENYVYTF

clone size: few
V gene: TRBV4-3
J gene: TRBJ2-7
D gene: .
CDR3 DNA: TGCGCCAGCAGCCAAGAGTTGCAACAGGGAGGATACTACGAGCAGTACTTC
CDR3 protein: CASSQELQQGGYYEQYF

clone size: .
V gene: TRBV7-8
J gene: TRBJ2-2
D gene: .
CDR3 DNA: TGTGCCAGCAGCTTAGATGTAACCGGGGAGCTGTTTTTT
CDR3 protein: CASSLDVTGELFF

clone size: .
V gene: TRBV11-2
J gene: TRBJ2-7
D gene: .
CDR3 DNA: TGTGCCAGCAGCTTCAAGGGGCTAGGAGTCGTTATCTTC
CDR3 protein: CASSFKGLGVVIF

clone size: .
V gene: TRBV11-2
J gene: TRBJ2-7
D gene: TRBD1
CDR3 DNA: TGTGCCAGCAGCTTAACAGGGGACCACGAGCAGTACTTC
CDR3 protein: CASSLTGDHEQYF

clone size: few
V gene: TRBV7-9
J gene: TRBJ1-1
D gene: TRBD1
CDR3 DNA: TGTGCCAGCAGCCTGACGACAGGGACTGAAGCTTTCTTT
CDR3 protein: CASSLTTGTEAFF

clone size: .
V gene: TRBV27
J gene: TRBJ2-1
D gene: TRBD2
CDR3 DNA: TGTGCCAGCAGTCCTTGGACTAGCGGGAGGCAAAATGAGCAGTTCTTC
CDR3 protein: CASSPWTSGRQNEQFF

clone size: few
V gene: TRBV29-1
J gene: TRBJ2-7
D gene: .
CDR3 DNA: TGCAGCGGGTCCGACGGTCGGGGGCAGTACTTC
CDR3 protein: CSGSDGRGQYF

clone size: .
V gene: TRBV5-1
J gene: TRBJ1-3
D gene: .
CDR3 DNA: TGCGCCAGCAGCTTGTCCGGGTCTTCGGGAAACACCATATATTTT
CDR3 protein: CASSLSGSSGNTIYF

clone size: .
V gene: TRBV6-5
J gene: TRBJ1-5
D gene: TRBD1
CDR3 DNA: TGTGCCAGCAGTGCACGACAGGGAGGAGACCAGCCCCAGCATTTT
CDR3 protein: CASSARQGGDQPQHF

clone size: few
V gene: TRBV7-2
J gene: TRBJ2-7
D gene: .
CDR3 DNA: TGTGCCAGCAGCTTATATGGCAGGGATCAGGACGAGCAGTACTTC
CDR3 protein: CASSLYGRDQDEQYF

clone size: .
V gene: TRBV7-2
J gene: TRBJ2-1
D gene: .
CDR3 DNA: TGTGCCAGCAGCCTAGGAGTAGCCAATGAGCAGTTCTTC
CDR3 protein: CASSLGVANEQFF

clone size: many
V gene: TRBV5-4
J gene: TRBJ2-2
D gene: TRBD1
CDR3 DNA: TGTGCCAGCAGCACCGGGACAGTTAACACCGGGGAGCTGTTTTTT
CDR3 protein: CASSTGTVNTGELFF

clone size: few
V gene: TRBV7-6
J gene: TRBJ2-1
D gene: TRBD1
CDR3 DNA: TGTGCCAGCAGCTTTTGGACAGGTGGGACTGAGCAGTTCTTC
CDR3 protein: CASSFWTGGTEQFF

clone size: many
V gene: TRBV11-2
J gene: TRBJ2-1
D gene: TRBD1
CDR3 DNA: TGTGCCAGCAGCCTGGACAGGGCTATACAGTTCTTC
CDR3 protein: CASSLDRAIQFF

clone size: few
V gene: TRBV27
J gene: TRBJ2-3
D gene: TRBD2
CDR3 DNA: TGTGCCAGCAGTTTTCAAGCGGGGTCTAGCACAGATACGCAGTATTTT
CDR3 protein: CASSFQAGSSTDTQYF

clone size: .
V gene: TRBV25-1
J gene: TRBJ1-1
D gene: .
CDR3 DNA: TGTGCCAGCAGTGAAGCCGGGATAGGGACTGAAGCTTTCTTT
CDR3 protein: CASSEAGIGTEAFF

clone size: few
V gene: TRBV15
J gene: TRBJ2-4
D gene: TRBD2
CDR3 DNA: TGTGCCACCAGCAGAGATTCCCGGGGACTAGCGGTAGCCAAAAACATTCAGTACTTC
CDR3 protein: CATSRDSRGLAVAKNIQYF

clone size: many
V gene: TRBV18
J gene: TRBJ2-7
D gene: .
CDR3 DNA: TGTGCCAGCTCAACCACTAGTAACCCCTACGAGCAGTACTTC
CDR3 protein: CASSTTSNPYEQYF

clone size: few
V gene: TRBV19
J gene: TRBJ1-2
D gene: .
CDR3 DNA: TGTGCCAGTAGTGCCCAGTTGGGAGGCTACACCTTC
CDR3 protein: CASSAQLGGYTF

clone size: few
V gene: TRBV5-1
J gene: TRBJ1-5
D gene: TRBD1
CDR3 DNA: TGCGCCAGCAGCCGCACAGGGGAGGGAGGTCAGCCCCAGCATTTT
CDR3 protein: CASSRTGEGGQPQHF

clone size: .
V gene: TRBV11-2
J gene: TRBJ1-5
D gene: .
CDR3 DNA: TGTGCCAGCAGCTCCTATGGCGGGGGTGGCAATCAGCCCCAGCATTTT
CDR3 protein: CASSSYGGGGNQPQHF

clone size: few
V gene: TRBV2
J gene: TRBJ1-1
D gene: .
CDR3 DNA: TGTGCCAGCAGTCTCATGGACACTGAAGCTTTCTTT
CDR3 protein: CASSLMDTEAFF

clone size: .
V gene: TRBV6-6
J gene: TRBJ2-1
D gene: TRBD2
CDR3 DNA: TGTGCCAGCAGTTCCGGGACTAGCGGCTACAATGAGCAGTTCTTC
CDR3 protein: CASSSGTSGYNEQFF

clone size: few
V gene: TRBV5-1
J gene: TRBJ2-7
D gene: TRBD2
CDR3 DNA: TGCGCCAGCAGCCCCACCCTGGGGTCGGGAGGTACCTACGAGCAGTACTTC
CDR3 protein: CASSPTLGSGGTYEQYF

clone size: many
V gene: TRBV7-2
J gene: TRBJ2-3
D gene: .
CDR3 DNA: TGTGCCAGCAGCTTAGTAGGGCAGGGCACAGATACGCAGTATTTT
CDR3 protein: CASSLVGQGTDTQYF

clone size: .
V gene: TRBV28
J gene: TRBJ2-7
D gene: TRBD2
CDR3 DNA: TGTGCCAGCAGTCTAGCGGGAGTGGAGCAGTACTTC
CDR3 protein: CASSLAGVEQYF

clone size: .
V gene: TRBV13
J gene: TRBJ2-1
D gene: .
CDR3 DNA: TGTGCCAGCAGCTTACAAAGCTCCTACAATGAGCAGTTCTTC
CDR3 protein: CASSLQSSYNEQFF

clone size: few
V gene: TRBV5-1
J gene: TRBJ2-3
D gene: TRBD2
CDR3 DNA: TGCGCCAGCAGCTTGGGACTAGCGGGCATATCCCCAGATACGCAGTATTTT
CDR3 protein: CASSLGLAGISPDTQYF

clone size: few
V gene: TRBV2
J gene: TRBJ2-2
D gene: .
CDR3 DNA: TGTGCCAGCAGCATCCGGCGGAACACCGGGGAGCTGTTTTTT
CDR3 protein: CASSIRRNTGELFF

clone size: .
V gene: TRBV5-1
J gene: TRBJ2-1
D gene: TRBD1
CDR3 DNA: TGCGCCAGCAGCAAGGGGGCGATCGACAATGAGCAGTTCTTC
CDR3 protein: CASSKGAIDNEQFF

clone size: .
V gene: TRBV19
J gene: TRBJ1-5
D gene: .
CDR3 DNA: TGTGCCAGTACGAGTATATTAGGTGGGACGGGGCAGCCCCAGCATTTT
CDR3 protein: CASTSILGGTGQPQHF

clone size: few
V gene: TRBV4-3
J gene: TRBJ1-3
D gene: .
CDR3 DNA: TGCGCCAGCAGCCAAGTACCCTACTCTGGAAACACCATATATTTT
CDR3 protein: CASSQVPYSGNTIYF

clone size: .
V gene: TRBV7-9
J gene: TRBJ2-3
D gene: TRBD1
CDR3 DNA: TGTGCCAGCAGCCTACGGACAGGGATCACAGATACGCAGTATTTT
CDR3 protein: CASSLRTGITDTQYF

clone size: few
V gene: TRBV5-4
J gene: TRBJ2-7
D gene: TRBD2
CDR3 DNA: TGTGCCAGCAGCCGCCCGGGACTAGCGGAGTCCTACGAGCAGTACTTC
CDR3 protein: CASSRPGLAESYEQYF

clone size: few
V gene: TRBV6-6
J gene: TRBJ2-2
D gene: .
CDR3 DNA: TGTGCCAGCACTCTGGACCTTACCGGGGAGCTGTTTTTT
CDR3 protein: CASTLDLTGELFF

clone size: .
V gene: TRBV25-1
J gene: TRBJ2-1
D gene: TRBD2
CDR3 DNA: TGTGCCAGCAGTGAATATTGGGGACTAGCGGGAGATGAGCAGTTCTTC
CDR3 protein: CASSEYWGLAGDEQFF

clone size: few
V gene: TRBV7-3
J gene: TRBJ2-7
D gene: TRBD2
CDR3 DNA: TGTGCCAGCAGCTTAATTTCCACTAGCGGCCGCTCCTACGAGCAGTACTTC
CDR3 protein: CASSLISTSGRSYEQYF

clone size: few
V gene: TRBV28
J gene: TRBJ1-2
D gene: .
CDR3 DNA: TGTGCCAGCAGTCTCGAAGGTGGTTATGGCTACACCTTC
CDR3 protein: CASSLEGGYGYTF

clone size: .
V gene: TRBV30
J gene: TRBJ2-2
D gene: .
CDR3 DNA: TGTGCCTGCTATAAGGGACAGAACACCGGGGAGCTGTTTTTT
CDR3 protein: CACYKGQNTGELFF

clone size: .
V gene: TRBV6-5
J gene: TRBJ2-5
D gene: .
CDR3 DNA: TGTGCCAGCAGCCAGGGTTTGGGGGAGACCCAGTACTTC
CDR3 protein: CASSQGLGETQYF

clone size: .
V gene: TRBV6-5
J gene: TRBJ2-1
D gene: .
CDR3 DNA: TGTGCCAGCAGTTACTCCGCTGAGAGCTCCAATGAGCAGTTCTTC
CDR3 protein: CASSYSAESSNEQFF

clone size: few
V gene: TRBV28
J gene: TRBJ1-1
D gene: .
CDR3 DNA: TGTGCCAGCAGTTCCCCAAGGACAGTAAAAGCTTTCTTT
CDR3 protein: CASSSPRTVKAFF

clone size: few
V gene: TRBV19
J gene: TRBJ2-5
D gene: TRBD2
CDR3 DNA: TGTGCCAGTAGCAATTATAGGGAGGGCCAGTACTTC
CDR3 protein: CASSNYREGQYF

clone size: .
V gene: TRBV7-3
J gene: TRBJ1-1
D gene: TRBD1
CDR3 DNA: TGTGCCAGCAGCCCCGGACAGGGCTCTGAAGCTTTCTTT
CDR3 protein: CASSPGQGSEAFF

clone size: .
V gene: TRBV14
J gene: TRBJ2-3
D gene: .
CDR3 DNA: TGTGCCAGCAGCCAAGGGCCTTACCGGACTACTAGCACAGATACGCAGTATTTT
CDR3 protein: CASSQGPYRTTSTDTQYF

clone size: few
V gene: TRBV28
J gene: TRBJ2-1
D gene: .
CDR3 DNA: TGTGCCAGCAGTTTCCGCGCGGGCGATGAGCAGTTCTTC
CDR3 protein: CASSFRAGDEQFF